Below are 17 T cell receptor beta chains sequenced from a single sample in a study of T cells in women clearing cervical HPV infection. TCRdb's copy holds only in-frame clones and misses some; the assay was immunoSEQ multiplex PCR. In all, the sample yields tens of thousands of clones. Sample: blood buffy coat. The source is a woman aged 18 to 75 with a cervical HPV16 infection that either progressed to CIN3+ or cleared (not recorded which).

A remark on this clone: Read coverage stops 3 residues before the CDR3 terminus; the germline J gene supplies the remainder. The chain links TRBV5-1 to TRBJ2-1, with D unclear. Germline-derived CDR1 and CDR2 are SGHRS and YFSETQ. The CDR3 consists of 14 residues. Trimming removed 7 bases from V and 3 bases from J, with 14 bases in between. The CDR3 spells CASRPTRNYNEQFF. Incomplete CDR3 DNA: TGCGCCAGCCGCCCGACTCGAAACTACAATGAG.

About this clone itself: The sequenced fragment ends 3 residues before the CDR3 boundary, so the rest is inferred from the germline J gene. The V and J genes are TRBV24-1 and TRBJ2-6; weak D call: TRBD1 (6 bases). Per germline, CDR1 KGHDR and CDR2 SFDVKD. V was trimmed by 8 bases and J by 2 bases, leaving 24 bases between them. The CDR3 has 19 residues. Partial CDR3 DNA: TGTGCCACCATCCAGGCGAGTGGACAGTTGGCCCCTGGGGCCAACGTC. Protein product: CATIQASGQLAPGANV. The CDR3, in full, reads CATIQASGQLAPGANVLTF.

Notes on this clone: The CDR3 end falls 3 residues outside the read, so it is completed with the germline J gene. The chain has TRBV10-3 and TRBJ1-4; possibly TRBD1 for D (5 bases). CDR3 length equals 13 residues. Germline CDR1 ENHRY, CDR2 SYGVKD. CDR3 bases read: TGTGCCATCAGGGGGCCGGGTAATTCACCA. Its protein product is CAIRGPGNSP. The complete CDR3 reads CAIRGPGNSPLFF.

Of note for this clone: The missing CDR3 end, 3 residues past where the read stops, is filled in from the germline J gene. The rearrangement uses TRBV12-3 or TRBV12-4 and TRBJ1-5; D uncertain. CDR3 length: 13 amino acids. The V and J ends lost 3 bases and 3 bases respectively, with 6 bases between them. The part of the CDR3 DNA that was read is TGTGCCAGCAGTTTCAGTAACAATCAGCCC. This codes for CASSFSNNQP. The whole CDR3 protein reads CASSFSNNQPQHF.

Partial CDR3 DNA: TGCAGTGCTGAGAACCCGGGGGGCAGCACCGGGGAG. This translates into CSAENPGGSTGE. The complete CDR3 sequence is CSAENPGGSTGELFF. This rearrangement joins TRBV20-1 to TRBJ2-2, with a possible D match to TRBD2 (7 bases). The read finishes 3 residues shy of the CDR3 end, and the germline J gene is used to complete it. The CDR3 runs 15 residues. V gave up 5 bases and J gave up 4 bases, with 17 bases separating them. Germline CDR1 DFQATT, CDR2 SNEGSKA (reference sequence).

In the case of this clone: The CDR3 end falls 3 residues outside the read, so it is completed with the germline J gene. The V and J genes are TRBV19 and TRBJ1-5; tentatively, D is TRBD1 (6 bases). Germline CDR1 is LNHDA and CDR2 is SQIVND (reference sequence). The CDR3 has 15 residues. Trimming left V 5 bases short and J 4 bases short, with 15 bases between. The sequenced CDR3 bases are TGTGCCAGTAGTGGTCCTTCCAGGGGAAATCAGCCC. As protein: CASSGPSRGNQP. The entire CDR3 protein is CASSGPSRGNQPQHF.

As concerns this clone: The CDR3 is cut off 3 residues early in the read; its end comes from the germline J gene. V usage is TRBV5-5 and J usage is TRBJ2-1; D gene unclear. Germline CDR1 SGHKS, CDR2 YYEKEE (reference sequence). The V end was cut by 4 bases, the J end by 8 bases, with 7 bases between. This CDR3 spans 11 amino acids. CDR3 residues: CASSEAYEQFF. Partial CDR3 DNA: TGTGCCAGCAGCGAGGCCTATGAG.

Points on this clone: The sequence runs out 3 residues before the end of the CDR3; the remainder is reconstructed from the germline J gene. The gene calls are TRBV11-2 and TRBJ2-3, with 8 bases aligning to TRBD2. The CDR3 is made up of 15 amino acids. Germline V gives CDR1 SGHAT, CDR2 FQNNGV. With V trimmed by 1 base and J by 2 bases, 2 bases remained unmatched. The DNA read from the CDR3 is TGTGCCAGCAGCTTAGGAGCGGGGGACACAGATACG. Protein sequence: CASSLGAGDTDT. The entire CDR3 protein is CASSLGAGDTDTQYF.

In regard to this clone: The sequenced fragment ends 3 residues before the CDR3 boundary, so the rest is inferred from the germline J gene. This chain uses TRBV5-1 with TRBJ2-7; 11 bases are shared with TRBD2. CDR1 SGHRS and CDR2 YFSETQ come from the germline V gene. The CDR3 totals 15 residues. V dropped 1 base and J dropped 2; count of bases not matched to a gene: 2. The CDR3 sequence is CASSLLAGGAYEQYF. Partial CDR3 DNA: TGCGCCAGCAGCTTGCTAGCGGGGGGCGCCTACGAG.

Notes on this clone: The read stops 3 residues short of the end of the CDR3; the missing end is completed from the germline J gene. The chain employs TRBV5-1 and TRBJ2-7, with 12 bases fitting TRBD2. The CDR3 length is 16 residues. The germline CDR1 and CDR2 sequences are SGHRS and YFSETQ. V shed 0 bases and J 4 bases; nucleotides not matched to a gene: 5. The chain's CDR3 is CASSLASGRAAYEQYF. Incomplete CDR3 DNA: TGCGCCAGCAGCTTGGCTAGCGGGAGGGCGGCTTACGAG.

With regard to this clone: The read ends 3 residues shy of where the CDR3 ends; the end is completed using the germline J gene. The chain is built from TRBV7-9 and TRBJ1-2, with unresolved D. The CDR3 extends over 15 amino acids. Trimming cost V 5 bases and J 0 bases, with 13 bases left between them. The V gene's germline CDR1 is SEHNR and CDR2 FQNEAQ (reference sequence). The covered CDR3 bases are TGTGCCAGCAGCGTTTCCCAGAATGCTAACTATGGC. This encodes CASSVSQNANYG. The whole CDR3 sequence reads CASSVSQNANYGYTF.

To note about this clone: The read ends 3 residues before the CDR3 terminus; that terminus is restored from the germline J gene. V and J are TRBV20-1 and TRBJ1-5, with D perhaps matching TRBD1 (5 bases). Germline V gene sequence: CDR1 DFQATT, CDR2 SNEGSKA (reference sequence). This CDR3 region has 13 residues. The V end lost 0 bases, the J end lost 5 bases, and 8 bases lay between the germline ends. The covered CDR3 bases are TGCAGTGCTAGAGATCGCAGGGATCAGCCC. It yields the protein CSARDRRDQP. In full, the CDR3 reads CSARDRRDQPQHF.

CDR3 residues: CSAFIPGQGFSISYGYTF. The covered CDR3 bases are TGCAGTGCATTTATACCGGGACAGGGGTTCTCCATTAGTTATGGC. The gene calls are TRBV20-1 and TRBJ1-2; 10 bases match TRBD1. Sequencing ends 3 residues short of the CDR3 end; the germline J gene provides the rest. Trimming removed 6 bases from V and 5 bases from J; junction bases left unmatched: 21. Germline V gene data show CDR1 as DFQATT and CDR2 as SNEGSKA (reference sequence). There are 18 residues in the CDR3.

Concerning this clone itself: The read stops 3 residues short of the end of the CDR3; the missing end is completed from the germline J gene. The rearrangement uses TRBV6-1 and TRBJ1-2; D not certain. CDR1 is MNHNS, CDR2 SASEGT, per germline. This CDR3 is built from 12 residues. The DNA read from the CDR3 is TGTGCCAGCAGTGACAAGGTATCCGAC. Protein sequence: CASSDKVSD. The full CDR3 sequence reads CASSDKVSDYTF.

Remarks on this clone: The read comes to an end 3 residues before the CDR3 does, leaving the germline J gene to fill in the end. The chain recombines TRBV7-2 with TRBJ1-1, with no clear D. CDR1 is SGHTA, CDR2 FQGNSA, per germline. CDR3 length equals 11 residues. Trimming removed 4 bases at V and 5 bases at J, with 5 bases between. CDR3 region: CASSYGTEAFF. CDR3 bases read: TGTGCCAGCAGCTACGGGACTGAA.

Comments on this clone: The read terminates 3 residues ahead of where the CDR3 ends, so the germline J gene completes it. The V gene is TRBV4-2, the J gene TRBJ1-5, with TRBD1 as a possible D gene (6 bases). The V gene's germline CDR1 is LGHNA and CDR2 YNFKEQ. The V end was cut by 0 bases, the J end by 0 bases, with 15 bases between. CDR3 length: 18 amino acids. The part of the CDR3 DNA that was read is TGTGCCAGCAGCCAAGATCGGGGGGGGCAGCTTAGCAATCAGCCC. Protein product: CASSQDRGGQLSNQP. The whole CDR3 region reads CASSQDRGGQLSNQPQHF.

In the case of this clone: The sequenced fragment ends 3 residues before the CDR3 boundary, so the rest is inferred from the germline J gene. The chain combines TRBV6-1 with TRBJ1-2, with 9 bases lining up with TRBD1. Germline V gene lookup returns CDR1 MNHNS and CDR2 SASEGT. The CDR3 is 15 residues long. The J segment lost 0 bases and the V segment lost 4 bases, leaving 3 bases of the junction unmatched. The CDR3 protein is CASSAGQGANYGYTF. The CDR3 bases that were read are TGTGCCAGCAGTGCGGGACAGGGAGCTAACTATGGC.